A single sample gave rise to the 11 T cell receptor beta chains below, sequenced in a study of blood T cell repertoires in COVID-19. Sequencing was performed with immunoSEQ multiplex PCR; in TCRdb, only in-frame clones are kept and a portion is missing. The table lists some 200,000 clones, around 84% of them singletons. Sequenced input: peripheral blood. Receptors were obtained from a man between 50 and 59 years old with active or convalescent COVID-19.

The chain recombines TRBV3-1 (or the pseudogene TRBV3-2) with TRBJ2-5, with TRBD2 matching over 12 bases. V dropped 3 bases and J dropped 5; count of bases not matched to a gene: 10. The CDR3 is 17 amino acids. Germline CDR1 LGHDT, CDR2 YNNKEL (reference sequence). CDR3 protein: CASSHELAGGPVETQYF. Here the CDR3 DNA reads TGTGCCAGCAGCCATGAGCTAGCGGGGGGGCCGGTGGAGACCCAGTACTTC.

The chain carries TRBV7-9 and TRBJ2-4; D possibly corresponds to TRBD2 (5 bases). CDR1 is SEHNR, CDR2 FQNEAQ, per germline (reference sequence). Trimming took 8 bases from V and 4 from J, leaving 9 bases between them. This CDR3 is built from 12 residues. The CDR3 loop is CASHGEKNIQYF. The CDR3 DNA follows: TGTGCCAGCCACGGGGAGAAAAACATTCAGTACTTC.

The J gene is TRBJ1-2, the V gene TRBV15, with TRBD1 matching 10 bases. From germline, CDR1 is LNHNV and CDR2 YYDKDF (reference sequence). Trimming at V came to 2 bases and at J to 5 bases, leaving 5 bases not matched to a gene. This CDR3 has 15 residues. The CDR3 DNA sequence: TGTGCCACCAGCAGAAGTAGACAGGGGGCATATGGCTACACCTTC. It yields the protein CATSRSRQGAYGYTF.

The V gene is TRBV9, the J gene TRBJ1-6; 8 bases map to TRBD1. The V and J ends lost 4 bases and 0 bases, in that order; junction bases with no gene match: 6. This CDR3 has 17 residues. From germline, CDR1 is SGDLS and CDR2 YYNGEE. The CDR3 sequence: CASSTRDRSSYNSPLHF. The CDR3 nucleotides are TGTGCCAGCAGCACTCGGGACAGGAGCTCCTATAATTCACCCCTCCACTTT.

The CDR3 loop reads CASSPRTGNTGELFF. Written as DNA, the CDR3 is TGTGCCAGCTCACCTAGGACAGGAAACACCGGGGAGCTGTTTTTT. The chain uses TRBV18 and TRBJ2-2, with TRBD1 identical over 7 bases. J gave up 2 bases and V 3 bases, and 3 bases lay outside the gene matches. The CDR3 loop spans 15 amino acids. Per germline, CDR1 KGHSH and CDR2 LQKENI. Full variable domain (rest looked up from reference TRBV18 and TRBJ2-2): NAGVMQNPRHLVRRRGQEARLRCSPMKGHSHVYWYRQLPEEGLKFMVYLQKENIIDESGMPKERFSAEFPKEGPSILRIQQVVRGDSAAYFCASSPRTGNTGELFFGEGSRLTVL.

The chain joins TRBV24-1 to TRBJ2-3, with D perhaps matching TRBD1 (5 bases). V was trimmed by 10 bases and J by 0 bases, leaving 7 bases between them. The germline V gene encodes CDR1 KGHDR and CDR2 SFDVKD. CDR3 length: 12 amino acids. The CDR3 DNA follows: TGTGCCACTCAGGGAAGCACAGATACGCAGTATTTT. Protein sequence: CATQGSTDTQYF.

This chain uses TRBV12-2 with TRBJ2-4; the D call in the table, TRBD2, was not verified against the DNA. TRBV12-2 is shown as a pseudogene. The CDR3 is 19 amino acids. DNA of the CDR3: TGTGCAAGTCGCTTAGCGGGGACGCTAGCGGGAGGGAGTTGGAACATTCAGTACTTC. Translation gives CASRLAGTLAGGSWNIQYF.

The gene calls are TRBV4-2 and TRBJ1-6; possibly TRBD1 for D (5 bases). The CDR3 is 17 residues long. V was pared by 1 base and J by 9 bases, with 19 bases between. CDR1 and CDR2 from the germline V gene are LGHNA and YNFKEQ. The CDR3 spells CASSQGGLIGVGSPLHF. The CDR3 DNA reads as TGTGCCAGCAGCCAAGGGGGCCTAATAGGTGTGGGTTCACCCCTCCACTTT.

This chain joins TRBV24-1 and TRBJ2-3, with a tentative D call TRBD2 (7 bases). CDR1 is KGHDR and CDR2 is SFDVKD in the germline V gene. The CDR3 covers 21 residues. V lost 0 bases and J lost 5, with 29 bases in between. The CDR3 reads CATSDLPLDPFGTRGGDTQYF. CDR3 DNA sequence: TGTGCCACCAGTGATTTGCCCTTGGATCCGTTTGGCACTAGGGGGGGAGATACGCAGTATTTT.

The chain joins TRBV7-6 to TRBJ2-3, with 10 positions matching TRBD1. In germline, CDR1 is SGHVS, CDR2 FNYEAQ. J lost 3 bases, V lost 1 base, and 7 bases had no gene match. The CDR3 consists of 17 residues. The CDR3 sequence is CASSLVSTGGPTDTQYF. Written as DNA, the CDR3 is TGTGCCAGCAGCTTAGTCTCGACAGGGGGCCCGACAGATACGCAGTATTTT.

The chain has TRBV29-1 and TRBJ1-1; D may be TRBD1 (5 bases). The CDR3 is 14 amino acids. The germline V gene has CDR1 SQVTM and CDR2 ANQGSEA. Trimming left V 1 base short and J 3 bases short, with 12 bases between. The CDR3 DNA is TGCAGCGTTGAAGGGGGGAGGGGATACACTGAAGCTTTCTTT. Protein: CSVEGGRGYTEAFF.